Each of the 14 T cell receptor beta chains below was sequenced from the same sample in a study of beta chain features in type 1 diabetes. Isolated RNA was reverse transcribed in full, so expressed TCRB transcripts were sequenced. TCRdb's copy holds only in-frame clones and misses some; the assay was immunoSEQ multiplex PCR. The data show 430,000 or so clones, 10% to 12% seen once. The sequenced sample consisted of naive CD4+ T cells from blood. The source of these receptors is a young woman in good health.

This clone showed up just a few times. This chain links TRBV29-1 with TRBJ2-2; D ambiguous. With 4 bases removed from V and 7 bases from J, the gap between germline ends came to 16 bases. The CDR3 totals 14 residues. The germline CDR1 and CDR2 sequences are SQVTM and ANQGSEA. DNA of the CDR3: TGCAGCGTTGTGGGGTACGACTTCGGCGGGGAGCTGTTTTTT. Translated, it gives CSVVGYDFGGELFF.

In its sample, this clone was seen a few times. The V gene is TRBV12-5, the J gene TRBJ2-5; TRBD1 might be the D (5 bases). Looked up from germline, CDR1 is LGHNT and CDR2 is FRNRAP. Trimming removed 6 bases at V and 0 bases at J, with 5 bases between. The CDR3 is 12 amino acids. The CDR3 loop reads CASGGHQETQYF. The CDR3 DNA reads TGTGCTAGTGGGGGGCACCAAGAGACCCAGTACTTC. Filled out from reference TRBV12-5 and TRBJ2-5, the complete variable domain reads DARVTQTPRHKVTEMGQEVTMRCQPILGHNTVFWYRQTMMQGLELLAYFRNRAPLDDSGMPKDRFSAEMPDATLATLKIQPSEPRDSAVYFCASGGHQETQYFGPGTRLLVL.

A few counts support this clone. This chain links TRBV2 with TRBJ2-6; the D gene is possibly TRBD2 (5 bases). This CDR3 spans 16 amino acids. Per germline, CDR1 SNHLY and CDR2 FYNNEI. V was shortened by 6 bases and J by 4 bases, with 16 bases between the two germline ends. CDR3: CASSLLRGLGANVLTF. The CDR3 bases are TGTGCCAGCAGCCTCTTGAGAGGGTTGGGGGCCAACGTCCTGACTTTC.

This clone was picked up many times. For the CDR3, the DNA is TGTGCCTGGACTAGCGGGAGAGACATTCAGTACTTC. Amino acid sequence: CAWTSGRDIQYF. The rearrangement uses TRBV30 and TRBJ2-4, with 10 bases identical to TRBD2. Germline V lookup: CDR1 GTSNPN, CDR2 SVGIG (reference sequence). CDR3 length: 12 residues. V shed 4 bases and J 8 bases; nucleotides not matched to a gene: 2.

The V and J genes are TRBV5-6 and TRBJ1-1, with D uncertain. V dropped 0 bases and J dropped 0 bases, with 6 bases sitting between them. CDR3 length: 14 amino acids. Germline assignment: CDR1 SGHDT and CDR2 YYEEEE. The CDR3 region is CASSLAQMNTEAFF. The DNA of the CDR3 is TGTGCCAGCAGCTTGGCCCAGATGAACACTGAAGCTTTCTTT.

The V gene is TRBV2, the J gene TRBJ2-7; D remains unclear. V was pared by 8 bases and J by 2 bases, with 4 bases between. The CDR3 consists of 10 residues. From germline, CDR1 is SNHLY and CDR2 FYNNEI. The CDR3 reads CASGAYEQYF. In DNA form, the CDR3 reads TGTGCCAGCGGCGCCTACGAGCAGTACTTC.

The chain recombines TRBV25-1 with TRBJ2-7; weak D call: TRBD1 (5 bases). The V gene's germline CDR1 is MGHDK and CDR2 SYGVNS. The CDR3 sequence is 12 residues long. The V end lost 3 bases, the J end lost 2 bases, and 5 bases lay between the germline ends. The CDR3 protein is CASSETAYEQYF. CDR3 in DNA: TGTGCCAGCAGTGAGACAGCCTACGAGCAGTACTTC.

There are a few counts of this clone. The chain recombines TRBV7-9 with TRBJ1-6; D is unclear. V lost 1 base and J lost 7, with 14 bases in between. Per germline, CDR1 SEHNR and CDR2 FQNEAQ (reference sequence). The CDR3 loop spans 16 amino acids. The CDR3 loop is CASSLGGIRSNSPLHF. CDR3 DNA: TGTGCCAGCAGCTTAGGGGGAATTCGGTCAAATTCACCCCTCCACTTT.

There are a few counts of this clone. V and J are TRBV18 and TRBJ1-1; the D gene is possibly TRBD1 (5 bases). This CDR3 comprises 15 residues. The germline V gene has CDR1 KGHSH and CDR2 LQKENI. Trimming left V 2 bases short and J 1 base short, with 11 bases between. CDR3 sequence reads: CASSPRGLQNTEAFF. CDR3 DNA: TGTGCCAGCTCACCAAGGGGACTCCAGAACACTGAAGCTTTCTTT.

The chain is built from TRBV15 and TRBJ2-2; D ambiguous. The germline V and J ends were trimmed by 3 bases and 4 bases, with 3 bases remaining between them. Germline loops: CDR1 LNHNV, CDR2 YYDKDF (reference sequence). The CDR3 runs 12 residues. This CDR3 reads CATSRLTGELFF. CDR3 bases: TGTGCCACCAGCAGGCTCACCGGGGAGCTGTTTTTT.

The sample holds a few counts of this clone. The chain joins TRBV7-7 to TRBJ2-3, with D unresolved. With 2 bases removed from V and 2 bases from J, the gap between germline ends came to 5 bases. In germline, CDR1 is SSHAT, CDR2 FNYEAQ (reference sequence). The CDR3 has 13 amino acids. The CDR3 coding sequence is TGTGCCAGCAGCTTATCCCCCACAGATACGCAGTATTTT. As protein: CASSLSPTDTQYF.

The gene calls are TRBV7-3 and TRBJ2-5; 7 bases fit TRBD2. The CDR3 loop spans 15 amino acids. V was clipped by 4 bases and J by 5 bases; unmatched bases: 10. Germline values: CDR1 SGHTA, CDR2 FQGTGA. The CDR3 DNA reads TGTGCCAGCAGCTCTAGCGGCGCGCGGTGGGAGACCCAGTACTTC. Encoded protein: CASSSSGARWETQYF.

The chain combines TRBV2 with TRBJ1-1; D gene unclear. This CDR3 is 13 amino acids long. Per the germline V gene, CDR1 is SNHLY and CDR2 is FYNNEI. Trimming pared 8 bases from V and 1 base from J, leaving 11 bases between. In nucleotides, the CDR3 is TGTGCCAGCCACGAGTTCCAGAACACTGAAGCTTTCTTT. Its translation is CASHEFQNTEAFF.

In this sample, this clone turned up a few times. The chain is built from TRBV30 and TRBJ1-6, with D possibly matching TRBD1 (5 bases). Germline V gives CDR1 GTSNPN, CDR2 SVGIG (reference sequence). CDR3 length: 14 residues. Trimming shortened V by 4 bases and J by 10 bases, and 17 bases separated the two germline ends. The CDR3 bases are TGTGCCTGGAATCCCGGGACCGCCTGGTCACCCCTCCACTTT. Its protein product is CAWNPGTAWSPLHF.